This T cell receptor (beta chain) appears in the sequencing data of a study of T-cell memory formation after mild COVID-19 listed by TCRdb under 2021. Notes on the research overall: TCR sequence clusters from the two donors were largely donor specific. Longitudinal TCRalpha and TCRbeta repertoire sequencing tracked T-cell clones expanding and contracting after mild COVID-19 in two donors. The cohort was made up of two young adult volunteers, one female and one male, who were previously healthy. The full study reports these points: SARS-CoV-2 specificity of the second-wave clones peaking on day 37 was not confirmed. Clones that contracted from day 15 to 85 showed balanced CD4/CD8 phenotypes, whereas a second wave of clones that expanded from day 15 to 37 leaned towards CD4+. The study covered only a couple of mild cases, and larger cohorts including severe cases with pre-infection samples were considered necessary. Contracting CD4+ clones were found mainly in CM and EM memory subsets, while CD8+ clones were enriched in EMRA. Some responding clones were found in pre-infection memory, which suggests that pre-existing cross-reactive memory T cells took part in the SARS-CoV-2 response.

The sequencing machine was an Illumina NovaSeq 6000. cDNA libraries for TCRalpha and TCRbeta were prepared by 5'RACE using constant-segment primers, with sample barcodes and unique molecular identifiers added. Trizol reagent was used to extract RNA from every sample. Library amplification was performed in two PCR steps, and a second sample barcode and Illumina TruSeq adapters were introduced in the second step. Libraries were sequenced on an Illumina NovaSeq with 2 x 150 bp paired-end reads. In the source study's methods: The reads were demultiplexed and collapsed into UMI-guided consensus sequences using migec v1.2.7. With mixcr v2.1.11, UMI consensuses were aligned to TRA and TRB V and J templates and assembled into clonotypes. Expanded or contracted clonotypes were those called significant by both edgeR and NoisET, with noise models trained on biological replicates. For edgeR calls, the cutoffs were a false discovery rate-adjusted p below 0.01 and a log2 fold-change threshold of 1. As an exploratory analysis of dynamics, max-normalized trajectories of the 1000 most abundant clonotypes were examined with PCA combined with hierarchical clustering. The CD4 or CD8 phenotype of responding clones was assigned using the separately sequenced CD4+ and CD8+ repertoires. TCRdb passed the public sequencing reads through fastp at Q25 and MiXCR, retaining productive beta sequences. Each entry is one CDR3 protein sequence, shown with its most common DNA and genes. The V and J calls here are based on TCRdb, not the publication. Across this sample there are 300,000 to 400,000 distinct CDR3 sequences, with roughly 21% seen only once. 9.5% to 15% of the sample goes to the ten largest clones.

Ficoll-Paque density gradient centrifugation was used to isolate PBMCs. CDR3 length: 17 amino acids, cysteine to phenylalanine. The only DNA kept is the CDR3, 51 bases in frame from the first base. CDR1 and CDR2 (LNHNV, YYDKDF) derive from the germline V gene (reference sequence). Trimming costs V 0 bases and J 3 bases, and their ends lie 15 bases apart. About this clonotype: Its antigen is unknown. Qualities for individual bases were not recorded, and no much larger clone is one base off.

The V gene is TRBV15 and the J gene is TRBJ1-5; no confident D gene assignment can be made. This clonotype was obtained from an adult woman who had mild COVID-19 (a few samples of this study predate the infection). The sample titles of this study are shuffled in the database, so cell type and time point are left out; the donor was told from shared clones. Input material: PBMCs or a T cell subset sorted from them (not recorded which). The encoded CDR3 is CATSREWAVPFNQPQHF. The DNA sequence follows: TGTGCCACCAGCAGAGAATGGGCCGTTCCGTTCAATCAGCCCCAGCATTTT. With all but the CDR3 taken from the reference TRBV15 and TRBJ1-5 genes, the full variable domain is: DAMVIQNPRYQVTQFGKPVTLSCSQTLNHNVMYWYQQKSSQAPKLLFHYYDKDFNNEADTPDNFQSRRPNTSFCFLDIRSPGLGDTAMYLCATSREWAVPFNQPQHFGDGTRLSIL.